Listed below are T cell receptor beta chains from one sample, sequenced in a study of blood T cell repertoires in COVID-19. Profiling relied on immunoSEQ multiplex PCR, and the TCRdb table lists in-frame clones only, not all of them. Among about 64,000 clones listed, over 75% were seen once. Material for sequencing was peripheral blood. All receptors come from a woman between 55 and 75 years old with COVID-19, enrolled during active disease. Both conserved end residues are part of each CDR3. Fields, in order: CDR3 DNA, CDR3 protein, J gene, V gene, clone size, D gene. A D gene is named only where the DNA matches it firmly. Expanded clones get a size class; other rows say once, few or many, or leave the size out.

CDR3nt: TGCGCCAGCAGCCCCCCCCTGGGCGGGAGTGGCACAGATACGCAGTATTTT
CDR3aa: CASSPPLGGSGTDTQYF
j_gene: TRBJ2-3
v_gene: TRBV5-1
abundance: .
d_gene: TRBD2

CDR3nt: TGTGCCAGCAGTGGAACTAGCAGCCGCAATGAGCAGTTCTTC
CDR3aa: CASSGTSSRNEQFF
j_gene: TRBJ2-1
v_gene: TRBV27
abundance: .
d_gene: .

CDR3nt: TGTGCCAGCTCACCAGAGACGGGACAGGGAAACACCATATATTTT
CDR3aa: CASSPETGQGNTIYF
j_gene: TRBJ1-3
v_gene: TRBV18
abundance: .
d_gene: TRBD1

CDR3nt: TGTGCCAGCAGTACCGACAGGTATTCACCCCTCCACTTT
CDR3aa: CASSTDRYSPLHF
j_gene: TRBJ1-6
v_gene: TRBV6-2/TRBV6-3
abundance: .
d_gene: .

CDR3nt: TGTGCCAGTAGCCATCGACAGGGTGATGCTTTCTTT
CDR3aa: CASSHRQGDAFF
j_gene: TRBJ1-1
v_gene: TRBV19
abundance: .
d_gene: TRBD1

CDR3nt: TGTGCCAGCAGCACGGGACTAGCGGGCCGGGTGGAGCAGTACTTC
CDR3aa: CASSTGLAGRVEQYF
j_gene: TRBJ2-7
v_gene: TRBV11-2
abundance: .
d_gene: TRBD2

CDR3nt: TGTGCCAGCAGTGGGAATAGCGGGAACTCCTACAATGAGCAGTTCTTC
CDR3aa: CASSGNSGNSYNEQFF
j_gene: TRBJ2-1
v_gene: TRBV28
abundance: .
d_gene: TRBD2

CDR3nt: TGCGCCAGCAGCCAAGACAGGGGAGCAACTAATGAAAAACTGTTTTTT
CDR3aa: CASSQDRGATNEKLFF
j_gene: TRBJ1-4
v_gene: TRBV4-3
abundance: .
d_gene: .

CDR3nt: TGCGCCAGCAGCTTGGATCCGGTGAACACTGAAGCTTTCTTT
CDR3aa: CASSLDPVNTEAFF
j_gene: TRBJ1-1
v_gene: TRBV5-1
abundance: .
d_gene: .

CDR3nt: TGTGCCAGCAGTGTCGTAGCGGGAGGTCTAACAGATACGCAGTATTTT
CDR3aa: CASSVVAGGLTDTQYF
j_gene: TRBJ2-3
v_gene: TRBV27
abundance: once
d_gene: TRBD2

CDR3nt: TGTGCCAGTAGTACCTCCGGGACAGGGAACACTGAAGCTTTCTTT
CDR3aa: CASSTSGTGNTEAFF
j_gene: TRBJ1-1
v_gene: TRBV19
abundance: .
d_gene: TRBD1

CDR3nt: TGTGCCAGCAGCCGGGGACAGGGCCGGGGGACTGAAGCTTTCTTT
CDR3aa: CASSRGQGRGTEAFF
j_gene: TRBJ1-1
v_gene: TRBV7-2
abundance: .
d_gene: TRBD1

CDR3nt: TGTGCCTGGAGTGGGGGGACAGGAGGGTCCTACGAGCAGTACTTC
CDR3aa: CAWSGGTGGSYEQYF
j_gene: TRBJ2-7
v_gene: TRBV30
abundance: .
d_gene: TRBD1

CDR3nt: TGTGCCAGCAGCCAGGCGGCCGACAATCAGCCCCAGCATTTT
CDR3aa: CASSQAADNQPQHF
j_gene: TRBJ1-5
v_gene: TRBV3-1/TRBV3-2
abundance: once
d_gene: .